Sequencing of this T cell receptor (beta chain) was carried out in a study of blood T cell repertoires in COVID-19. Looking at the study overall: The United States, Italy and Spain provided the acute and convalescent COVID-19 samples.

The study assigned cohorts using participant-reported clinical history. The ends were cut back, 1 base at V and 6 bases at J, with 16 bases in the middle. The CDR3 has 16 amino acids. Per the germline V gene, CDR1 is LNHNV and CDR2 is YYDKDF (reference sequence). Profiling relied on immunoSEQ multiplex PCR, and the TCRdb table lists in-frame clones only, not all of them. The sample lists 250,000 or so clones, about 80% occurring once. The origin of this receptor is a man aged 50-59 years who had recovered from COVID-19. Sequenced material: PBMCs or T cells enriched from blood (not recorded which). This chain connects TRBV15 to TRBJ1-5, with D tentatively TRBD1 (6 bases). CDR3 region: CATSRATTGLGQPQHF. The CDR3 coding sequence is TGTGCCACCAGCAGAGCCACAACAGGGCTGGGTCAGCCCCAGCATTTT. The entire variable domain, with the rest obtained from reference TRBV15 and TRBJ1-5, is as follows: DAMVIQNPRYQVTQFGKPVTLSCSQTLNHNVMYWYQQKSSQAPKLLFHYYDKDFNNEADTPDNFQSRRPNTSFCFLDIRSPGLGDTAMYLCATSRATTGLGQPQHFGDGTRLSIL.